The 22 T cell receptor beta chains below come from one sample, sequenced in a study of T cells in Graves' hyperthyroidism and ophthalmopathy. From RNA transcripts, TCR beta CDR3 regions were amplified. First-round RT-PCR with HTBI primers amplified the TCR CDR3 region. TCRdb analysed the multiplex PCR reads with MiXCR anew, one entry per CDR3 protein. The sample carries roughly 740,000 distinct CDR3 sequences, roughly 15% recorded once. Sample: blood. Receptors were obtained from a man aged 18 to 30 with Graves' hyperthyroidism.

This clonotype was observed at least ten times. The chain carries TRBV12-3 or TRBV12-4 and TRBJ2-7; D is possibly TRBD1 (6 bases). Deletions cut 2 bases from V and 2 bases from J, with 10 bases between. The CDR3 covers 14 residues. The CDR3: CASSLQGSTYEQYF. The CDR3 DNA is TGTGCCAGCAGTTTACAGGGGTCCACCTACGAGCAGTACTTC.

This rearrangement joins TRBV20-1 to TRBJ2-7; 7 nucleotides line up with TRBD2. The germline V gene has CDR1 DFQATT and CDR2 SNEGSKA (reference sequence). The CDR3 spans 12 residues. Trimming removed 6 bases from V and 1 base from J; junction bases left unmatched: 3. CDR3 sequence (DNA): TGCAGTGCCAATAGCGGGTCCTACGAGCAGTACTTC. Its protein is CSANSGSYEQYF.

This clonotype was recorded many times. The J gene is TRBJ1-2, the V gene TRBV28; no clear D gene. With 3 bases removed from V and 3 bases from J, the gap between germline ends came to 8 bases. The CDR3 runs 13 residues. The germline V gene has CDR1 MDHEN and CDR2 SYDVKM. Written as DNA, the CDR3 is TGTGCCAGCAGTTTGCTCGGGGACTATGGCTACACCTTC. This codes for CASSLLGDYGYTF.

This clonotype was found many times. The J gene is TRBJ1-1, the V gene TRBV27; D remains ambiguous. CDR3 length: 14 residues. Deletions cut 2 bases from V and 5 bases from J, with 12 bases between. Germline assignment: CDR1 MNHEY and CDR2 SMNVEV (reference sequence). CDR3 in amino acids: CASSLQEAGTEAFF. The CDR3 region has the DNA TGTGCCAGCAGTTTACAGGAGGCGGGTACTGAAGCTTTCTTT.

This clonotype was detected only a few times. A much larger clone differs from this one at a single base, so this may be a read error. The chain employs TRBV12-5 and TRBJ2-1; no definite D call. The CDR3 is made up of 13 amino acids. CDR1 and CDR2 from the germline V gene are LGHNT and FRNRAP. The CDR3 region has the DNA TGTGCTAGTGGCCCTCCTTCGCGCAATGAGCGGTTCTTC. It codes for CASGPPSRNERFF.

The chain recombines TRBV5-4 with TRBJ2-7, with D tentatively TRBD1 or TRBD2 (5 bases each). Trimming left V 4 bases short and J 3 bases short, with 11 bases between. Germline assignment: CDR1 SGHNT and CDR2 YYREEE (reference sequence). This CDR3 has 13 residues. The CDR3 sequence is CASSGDGGYEQYF. The DNA for the CDR3 is TGTGCCAGCAGCGGGGACGGAGGCTACGAGCAGTACTTC.

This clonotype showed up many times. The genes are TRBV5-1 and TRBJ2-1; 8 positions agree with TRBD2. CDR1 is SGHRS, CDR2 YFSETQ, per germline. The J segment lost 3 bases and the V segment lost 3 bases, leaving 14 bases of the junction unmatched. CDR3 size: 18 residues. The CDR3 nucleotides are TGCGCCAGCAGCTCGGACACCGCTAGCGGGCTCCTCTACAATGAGCAGTTCTTC. This gives the protein CASSSDTASGLLYNEQFF.

This sequence joins TRBV5-1 and TRBJ1-1; a weak D match, TRBD1 (6 bases). V was shortened by 3 bases and J by 0 bases, with 12 bases between the two germline ends. The length of the CDR3 is 15 residues. From germline, CDR1 is SGHRS and CDR2 YFSETQ. DNA of the CDR3: TGCGCCAGCAGCTGGGCGGGGGCCATGAACACTGAAGCTTTCTTT. This encodes CASSWAGAMNTEAFF.

This clonotype was observed many times. The chain recombines TRBV18 with TRBJ2-7, with a weak D call TRBD1 (6 bases). The germline V and J ends were trimmed by 2 bases and 6 bases, with 8 bases remaining between them. Germline V lookup: CDR1 KGHSH, CDR2 LQKENI. This CDR3 is 12 amino acids long. For the CDR3, the DNA is TGTGCCAGCTCACCAGGGGGCAGCGAGCAGTACTTC. The encoded protein is CASSPGGSEQYF.

The chain combines TRBV6-1 with TRBJ2-1; a weak D match, TRBD1 (5 bases). The CDR3 totals 15 residues. The germline V gene has CDR1 MNHNS and CDR2 SASEGT. V was trimmed by 1 base and J by 4 bases, leaving 11 bases between them. Here the CDR3 reads CASSEVTGPYNEQFF. The DNA of the CDR3 is TGTGCCAGCAGTGAAGTAACAGGACCTTACAATGAGCAGTTCTTC.

This clonotype was recorded many times. The J gene is TRBJ2-7, the V gene TRBV10-3; 7 positions agree with TRBD1. Germline V CDR1 and CDR2: ENHRY, SYGVKD. Unmatched junction bases numbered 7, after V lost 4 bases and J lost 7 bases. The length of the CDR3 is 13 residues. The CDR3, as DNA: TGTGCCATCAGTGGGGACAGCCGAGGGGAGCAGTACTTC. It specifies CAISGDSRGEQYF.

This rearrangement joins TRBV20-1 to TRBJ2-7; 10 bases agree with TRBD1. With V trimmed by 3 bases and J by 2 bases, 7 bases remained unmatched. CDR3 length: 15 amino acids. Germline V gives CDR1 DFQATT, CDR2 SNEGSKA (reference sequence). The CDR3 DNA reads TGCAGTGCTAGCCCTGGACAGGGGGTTACCTACGAGCAGTACTTC. Translated: CSASPGQGVTYEQYF.

The chain recombines TRBV7-8 with TRBJ2-3; the match to TRBD1 covers 7 bases. The CDR3 covers 14 residues. Germline values: CDR1 SGHVS, CDR2 FQNEAQ. Trimming removed 4 bases from V and 11 bases from J; junction bases left unmatched: 12. The CDR3 sequence: CASSSTGRSRGQYF. In DNA, the CDR3 is TGTGCCAGCAGCTCGACAGGGCGATCACGGGGGCAGTATTTT. The complete variable domain, with remaining parts taken from reference TRBV7-8 and TRBJ2-3, reads GAGVSQSPRYKVAKRGQDVALRCDPISGHVSLFWYQQALGQGPEFLTYFQNEAQLDKSGLPSDRFFAERPEGSVSTLKIQRTQQEDSAVYLCASSSTGRSRGQYFGPGTRLTVL.

This clonotype was counted only a few times. The chain employs TRBV7-3 and TRBJ2-3, with D possibly being TRBD2 (6 bases). Trimming took off 2 bases at V and 1 base at J, with 13 bases between the two ends. Germline V gives CDR1 SGHTA, CDR2 FQGTGA. This CDR3 contains 16 residues. The CDR3 spells CASSLVGGVRTDTQYF. The CDR3 nucleotides are TGTGCCAGCAGCTTAGTCGGCGGGGTGCGCACAGATACGCAGTATTTT.

This clonotype was picked up many times. The chain combines TRBV7-9 with TRBJ2-7, with D possibly being TRBD1 (5 bases). CDR3 size: 16 residues. V was cut by 2 bases and J by 4 bases, with 18 bases left in between. Looked up from germline, CDR1 is SEHNR and CDR2 is FQNEAQ (reference sequence). CDR3 region: CASSLLPAEGAYEQYF. The CDR3 DNA reads as TGTGCCAGCAGCTTACTCCCAGCCGAAGGGGCTTACGAGCAGTACTTC.

This clonotype was counted only a few times. The V and J genes are TRBV7-2 and TRBJ2-7; D is ambiguous. V lost 5 bases and J lost 4, with 12 bases in between. Germline V gene data show CDR1 as SGHTA and CDR2 as FQGNSA. This CDR3 has 13 residues. The CDR3: CASSMNLEYEQYF. The CDR3 coding sequence is TGTGCCAGCAGCATGAATCTCGAATACGAGCAGTACTTC.

This clonotype has only a few counts. This may be a read error: a much more frequent sequence differs by one nucleotide. The CDR3 loop reads CASVLGDNYGCTF. The CDR3 coding sequence is TGTGCCAGCGTATTGGGGGATAACTATGGCTGCACCTTC. The rearrangement uses TRBV12-3 or TRBV12-4 and TRBJ1-2, with D perhaps TRBD1 (5 bases). CDR3 length: 13 amino acids.

Ten or more counts support this clonotype. The V and J genes are TRBV2 and TRBJ2-5; perhaps TRBD2 as D (5 bases). V was pared by 8 bases and J by 5 bases, with 9 bases between. This CDR3 region has 11 residues. The germline V gene encodes CDR1 SNHLY and CDR2 FYNNEI. The CDR3 reads CASEGRETQYF. DNA of the CDR3: TGTGCCAGCGAGGGAAGGGAGACCCAGTACTTC.

This clonotype came up many times. This chain joins TRBV28 and TRBJ2-7, with 12 bases fitting TRBD2. This CDR3 region has 15 residues. The V segment lost 4 bases and the J segment 7 bases; nucleotides outside the gene matches: 8. Per the germline V gene, CDR1 is MDHEN and CDR2 is SYDVKM. CDR3 in DNA: TGTGCCAGCAGTTCCCTGACTAGCGGGAGTGGTGAGCAGTACTTC. Its translation is CASSSLTSGSGEQYF.

The chain carries TRBV9 and TRBJ2-7; D call uncertain. CDR1 SGDLS and CDR2 YYNGEE come from the germline V gene. CDR3 length: 13 amino acids. Trimming took 4 bases from V and 2 from J, leaving 10 bases between them. CDR3 nucleotide sequence: TGTGCCAGCAGCCAGACCCCGGCCTACGAGCAGTACTTC. Its translation: CASSQTPAYEQYF.

The genes are TRBV28 and TRBJ2-7; 9 nucleotides agree with TRBD1. The CDR3 has 14 amino acids. V was clipped by 7 bases and J by 6 bases; unmatched bases: 10. CDR1 and CDR2 from the germline V gene are MDHEN and SYDVKM. CDR3: CASTTGTGTFEQYF. CDR3 in DNA: TGTGCCAGCACCACCGGGACAGGGACCTTCGAGCAGTACTTC.

This clonotype was picked up many times. The J gene is TRBJ1-5, the V gene TRBV12-3 or TRBV12-4; TRBD1 might be the D (6 bases). Trimming removed 0 bases at V and 9 bases at J, with 9 bases between. CDR3 length: 13 amino acids. The CDR3, as DNA: TGTGCCAGCAGTTTAGCGGGGGGCTGGCCCCAGCATTTT. Residues: CASSLAGGWPQHF.